Presented here are 26 T cell receptor beta chains from one specimen sequenced in a study of T-cell reconstitution after alpha-beta-depleted transplantation in children. Preparation of the TCRbeta library involved a method that used unique molecular identifiers. TCRdb itself ran the PCR reads through MiXCR, one entry per CDR3 protein. The data contain around 600,000 distinct CDR3 sequences, approximately 15% of them singletons. Here the sequenced sample was PBMCs from the stem cell graft donor, taken from the stem cell graft. The receptors were sampled from a human donor who donated a stem cell graft to a child with acute myeloid leukemia.

This clonotype appeared a few times. This chain joins TRBV9 and TRBJ2-2; D not resolved. The germline V and J ends were trimmed by 0 bases and 8 bases, with 5 bases remaining between them. The CDR3 runs to 12 residues. The germline CDR1 and CDR2 sequences are SGDLS and YYNGEE. The CDR3 nucleotides read TGTGCCAGCAGCGTAGGAAAAGGGGAGCTGTTTTTT. Residues: CASSVGKGELFF.

This clonotype appeared many times. The chain carries TRBV29-1 and TRBJ1-1; D is uncertain. This CDR3 contains 13 residues. CDR1 and CDR2 from the germline V gene are SQVTM and ANQGSEA. The germline V and J ends were trimmed by 2 bases and 4 bases, with 11 bases remaining between them. The CDR3 spells CSVERDLGTEAFF. The CDR3 nucleotides are TGCAGCGTTGAAAGGGATTTGGGCACTGAAGCTTTCTTT. Complete variable domain (other parts from reference TRBV29-1 and TRBJ1-1): SAVISQKPSRDICQRGTSLTIQCQVDSQVTMMFWYRQQPGQSLTLIATANQGSEATYESGFVIDKFPISRPNLTFSTLTVSNMSPEDSSIYLCSVERDLGTEAFFGQGTRLTVV.

This clonotype was seen only once. The CDR3 loop reads CASSLLAPASYGYTF. The CDR3 DNA follows: TGTGCCAGCAGTTTACTAGCGCCCGCGTCCTATGGCTACACCTTC. The V and J genes are TRBV12-3 or TRBV12-4 and TRBJ1-2; unclear D gene. V dropped 2 bases and J dropped 4 bases, with 14 bases sitting between them. The CDR3 has 15 residues.

This clonotype turned up a few times. The chain recombines TRBV6-6 with TRBJ1-6; weak D call: TRBD1 (5 bases). The V gene lost 7 bases and the J gene lost 6 bases, with 10 bases spanning the gap. The germline V gene encodes CDR1 MNHNY and CDR2 SVGAGI (reference sequence). The CDR3 is made up of 13 amino acids. The CDR3 nucleotides are TGTGCCAGCACAGTGGGGGGTAATTCACCCCTCCACTTT. Its translation is CASTVGGNSPLHF.

This clonotype appeared many times. CDR3 residues: CSARAGSGGPYNEQFF. In nucleotides, the CDR3 is TGCAGTGCTAGAGCGGGTAGCGGGGGCCCCTACAATGAGCAGTTCTTC. The genes are TRBV20-1 and TRBJ2-1; 9 bases align to TRBD2. The CDR3 totals 16 residues. Germline V lookup: CDR1 DFQATT, CDR2 SNEGSKA (reference sequence). Trimming removed 1 base from V and 2 bases from J; junction bases left unmatched: 6.

This clonotype was observed a few times. The genes are TRBV29-1 and TRBJ1-1; weak D call: TRBD1 (5 bases). Germline CDR1 SQVTM, CDR2 ANQGSEA. This CDR3 comprises 16 residues. Trimming removed 5 bases at V and 2 bases at J, with 21 bases between. CDR3 sequence reads: CSVFTMAGTKNTEAFF. In DNA, the CDR3 is TGCAGCGTTTTTACCATGGCAGGGACTAAAAACACTGAAGCTTTCTTT.

The V and J genes are TRBV7-6 and TRBJ2-1; no clear D. Trimming left V 2 bases short and J 0 bases short, with 11 bases between. CDR1 is SGHVS, CDR2 FNYEAQ, per germline. The CDR3 covers 16 residues. CDR3 loop: CASSLFAQSSYNEQFF. DNA of the CDR3: TGTGCCAGCAGCTTATTCGCACAGAGCTCCTACAATGAGCAGTTCTTC.

This chain joins TRBV7-8 and TRBJ1-5; 9 bases map to TRBD1. This CDR3 region has 15 residues. The ends lost 1 base at V and 9 bases at J; junction bases unmatched: 7. The germline gives CDR1 SGHVS, CDR2 FQNEAQ. This CDR3 is CASSLETGGAWPQHF. The CDR3 region has the DNA TGTGCCAGCAGCTTAGAAACAGGGGGCGCATGGCCCCAGCATTTT.

As for this clonotype: This may be a read error: a much more frequent sequence differs by one nucleotide. V gene TRBV20-1 combines with J gene TRBJ1-2, with 8 bases lining up with TRBD1. Germline V gives CDR1 DFQATT, CDR2 SNEGSKA (reference sequence). The CDR3 spans 16 residues. The trim removed 2 bases at V and 2 bases at J, leaving 10 bases unmatched. The CDR3 protein is CSARSLTGGLNYGYTF. DNA of the CDR3: TGCAGTGCTAGATCGCTAACAGGGGGATTGAACTATGGCTACACCTTC.

In its sample, this clonotype was seen a few times. V gene TRBV28 combines with J gene TRBJ2-7, with a tentative D call TRBD2 (6 bases). The CDR3 totals 16 residues. Germline CDR1 reads MDHEN; CDR2 reads SYDVKM. Trimming pared 4 bases from V and 2 bases from J, leaving 18 bases between. The CDR3 reads CASSSKGLPGAYEQYV. In nucleotides, the CDR3 is TGTGCCAGCAGTTCCAAGGGTTTGCCGGGGGCCTACGAGCAGTACGTC.

J is TRBJ2-2 and V is TRBV5-1; D may be TRBD2 (6 bases). Germline V gene lookup returns CDR1 SGHRS and CDR2 YFSETQ. V dropped 5 bases and J dropped 5 bases, with 22 bases sitting between them. The CDR3 has 17 residues. The CDR3 DNA is TGCGCCAGCAGGCGCCCCCATCAGGGAGGAAGGACCGGGGAGCTGTTTTTT. It codes for CASRRPHQGGRTGELFF.

This clonotype has more than one count but fewer than ten. V is TRBV6-5 and J is TRBJ1-2; TRBD1 agrees at 8 bases. CDR1 is MNHEY and CDR2 is SVGAGI in the germline V gene. This CDR3 comprises 14 residues. V lost 0 bases to trimming and J lost 7 bases; unmatched junction nucleotides: 4. The CDR3 spells CASSYSDRVGGYTF. DNA of the CDR3: TGTGCCAGCAGTTACTCGGACAGGGTCGGTGGCTACACCTTC.

The rearrangement uses TRBV3-1 and TRBJ1-1; TRBD1 aligns across 8 bases. The length of the CDR3 is 18 residues. Germline lookup yields CDR1 LGHDT and CDR2 YNNKEL (reference sequence). The CDR3 here is CTFCFPGVLDRDNTEAFF. Written as DNA, the CDR3 is TGTACCTTCTGTTTTCCGGGAGTTCTGGACAGGGACAACACTGAAGCTTTCTTT.

This clonotype occurred a few times. This chain links TRBV6-2 or TRBV6-3 with TRBJ2-6; tentatively, D is TRBD2 (6 bases). V lost 6 bases and J 11 bases, leaving 17 bases between the germline ends. Germline lookup yields CDR1 MNHEY and CDR2 SVGEGT. The CDR3 covers 14 residues. Here the CDR3 reads CASSRRDSLHVLTF. For the CDR3, the DNA is TGTGCCAGCAGCCGCCGGGACTCCCTCCACGTCCTGACTTTC.

This clonotype was recorded a few times. This chain connects TRBV12-3 or TRBV12-4 to TRBJ2-7; tentatively, D is TRBD2 (5 bases). The CDR3 extends over 14 amino acids. Trimming left V 3 bases short and J 6 bases short, with 15 bases between. The chain's CDR3 is CASSFLPSRSEQYF. CDR3 DNA: TGTGCCAGCAGTTTTCTTCCTAGCCGAAGCGAGCAGTACTTC.

This clonotype occurred many times. V gene TRBV12-3 or TRBV12-4 combines with J gene TRBJ2-2; TRBD1 might be the D (5 bases). The CDR3 sequence is 14 residues long. V was shortened by 3 bases and J by 4 bases, with 9 bases between the two germline ends. The CDR3, as DNA: TGTGCCAGCAGTTTGCAGGGTCTCACCGGGGAGCTGTTTTTT. Its translation: CASSLQGLTGELFF.

This clonotype occurred many times. The chain uses TRBV29-1 and TRBJ1-4, with TRBD1 matching 7 bases. Germline V gene lookup returns CDR1 SQVTM and CDR2 ANQGSEA. V shed 4 bases and J 5 bases; nucleotides not matched to a gene: 7. There are 14 residues in the CDR3. The DNA of the CDR3 is TGCAGCGTTGTGGAGTCAGGGGGAAATGAAAAACTGTTTTTT. This translates into CSVVESGGNEKLFF.

The chain has TRBV6-4 and TRBJ2-7; D possibly corresponds to TRBD1 (6 bases). Trimming removed 7 bases from V and 5 bases from J, with 12 bases in between. Germline V gives CDR1 MRHNA, CDR2 SNTAGT. CDR3 length equals 12 residues. The CDR3 nucleotides are TGTGCCAGCAATTACAGGGTCCACGAGCAGTACGTC. It yields the protein CASNYRVHEQYV.

The J gene is TRBJ1-2, the V gene TRBV2; D is perhaps TRBD1 (6 bases). Trimming shortened V by 7 bases and J by 3 bases, and 15 bases separated the two germline ends. CDR3 length: 14 amino acids. CDR1 is SNHLY and CDR2 is FYNNEI in the germline V gene. The CDR3 sequence is CASKTSGVDYGYTF. The CDR3 DNA reads as TGTGCCAGCAAGACCTCAGGGGTTGACTATGGCTACACCTTC.

This clonotype showed up many times. V and J are TRBV20-1 and TRBJ2-3; a weak D match, TRBD2 (6 bases). Germline V CDR1 and CDR2: DFQATT, SNEGSKA (reference sequence). The CDR3 has 15 amino acids. The V and J ends lost 1 base and 0 bases respectively, with 11 bases between them. The CDR3 region is CSARVQGLSTDTQYF. The CDR3 coding sequence is TGCAGTGCTAGAGTCCAGGGACTTAGCACAGATACGCAGTATTTT.

This clonotype was observed at least ten times. J is TRBJ1-5 and V is TRBV10-3; TRBD1 agrees at 7 bases. Germline V gives CDR1 ENHRY, CDR2 SYGVKD. This CDR3 is built from 14 residues. V gave up 4 bases and J gave up 1 base; unmatched junction bases: 1. CDR3 DNA: TGTGCCATCAGTGGGGACAGAAGCAATCAGCCCCAGCATTTT. Protein sequence: CAISGDRSNQPQHF.

This clonotype was seen ten or more times. This chain joins TRBV20-1 and TRBJ1-5, with D perhaps matching TRBD1 (5 bases). Germline V gene sequence: CDR1 DFQATT, CDR2 SNEGSKA (reference sequence). Between the trimmed V and J ends, which lost 0 bases and 0 bases, there was a span of 12 bases. The CDR3 sequence is 16 residues long. CDR3 loop: CSAREDPDSSNQPQHF. The CDR3 region has the DNA TGCAGTGCTAGAGAGGACCCCGACAGTAGCAATCAGCCCCAGCATTTT.

This clonotype was detected a few times. The chain links TRBV24-1 to TRBJ2-3; possibly TRBD1 for D (6 bases). Between the trimmed V and J ends, which lost 7 bases and 0 bases, there was a span of 10 bases. This CDR3 comprises 14 residues. From germline, CDR1 is KGHDR and CDR2 SFDVKD. The CDR3 DNA reads as TGTGCCACCAGCCGGACAGCTAGCACAGATACGCAGTATTTT. As protein: CATSRTASTDTQYF.

This clonotype was seen many times. The chain is built from TRBV12-3 or TRBV12-4 and TRBJ2-7; D remains ambiguous. The CDR3 length is 15 residues. The V end lost 1 base, the J end lost 3 bases, and 13 bases lay between the germline ends. The chain's CDR3 is CASSLEPARRYEQYF. The CDR3 region has the DNA TGTGCCAGCAGTTTAGAGCCAGCTAGGCGCTACGAGCAGTACTTC.

This clonotype was found once. This chain joins TRBV6-2 or TRBV6-3 and TRBJ1-1; D unresolved. CDR1 and CDR2 (germline): MNHEY, SVGEGT. The V gene lost 2 bases and the J gene lost 7 bases, with 11 bases spanning the gap. CDR3 length: 13 residues. CDR3 residues: CASSYTRVGEAFF. The CDR3 DNA reads TGTGCCAGCAGTTACACGAGAGTAGGTGAAGCTTTCTTT.

The chain couples TRBV11-3 to TRBJ1-1; 9 nucleotides match TRBD1. Germline V gene sequence: CDR1 SGHNT, CDR2 YENEEA. The CDR3 loop spans 15 amino acids. V was clipped by 1 base and J by 1 base; unmatched bases: 1. The CDR3, as DNA: TGTGCCAGCAGCTTAGTGGGACAGGGGAACACTGAAGCTTTCTTT. It encodes CASSLVGQGNTEAFF. The full variable domain, rest sourced from reference TRBV11-3 and TRBJ1-1, is EAGVVQSPRYKIIEKKQPVAFWCNPISGHNTLYWYLQNLGQGPELLIRYENEEAVDDSQLPKDRFSAERLKGVDSTLKIQPAELGDSAVYLCASSLVGQGNTEAFFGQGTRLTVV.